These T cell receptor beta chains were read from a single sample in a study of T-cell memory formation after mild COVID-19. TCRdb recomputed calls from the 5' RACE reads with MiXCR, one row per CDR3 protein. Counted here are 470,000 or so distinct CDR3 sequences, roughly 25% occurring once; the ten biggest clones make up around an eighth. Specimen: PBMCs or a T cell subset sorted from them (not recorded which). The receptors originated from an adult woman who had mild COVID-19 (a few samples of this study predate the infection). Cell type and time point are not known. Each CDR3 is given with its conserved first and last residue. The D gene is left open where the match is weak. Not all rows give a size; the values are once, few, many and, for expanded clones, a class.

J gene | D gene | V gene | clone size | CDR3 protein | CDR3 DNA
TRBJ2-3 | NA | TRBV4-1 | NA | CASSQGRTLTDTQYF | TGCGCCAGCAGCCAAGGCCGGACTCTCACAGATACGCAGTATTTT
TRBJ2-3 | NA | TRBV5-4 | NA | CASSLWSASSTDTQYF | TGTGCCAGCAGCTTATGGTCGGCTAGTTCCACAGATACGCAGTATTTT
TRBJ2-1 | TRBD2 | TRBV29-1 | few | CSVASASGRHEQFF | TGCAGCGTTGCGTCGGCTAGCGGGAGGCATGAGCAGTTCTTC
TRBJ2-3 | TRBD2 | TRBV12-3/TRBV12-4 | NA | CASSLAGVPDTQYF | TGTGCCAGCAGTTTGGCGGGAGTCCCAGATACGCAGTATTTT
TRBJ2-1 | NA | TRBV7-6 | few | CASTNLLGPYNEQFF | TGTGCCAGCACAAACCTACTGGGCCCCTACAATGAGCAGTTCTTC
TRBJ2-1 | NA | TRBV24-1 | few | CATSDHARISYNEQFF | TGTGCCACCAGTGACCATGCTAGGATCTCCTACAATGAGCAGTTCTTC
TRBJ2-4 | NA | TRBV30 | few | CAWTAGAGWNIQYF | TGTGCCTGGACCGCCGGGGCGGGGTGGAACATTCAGTACTTC
TRBJ2-7 | NA | TRBV7-9 | NA | CASSSRDGSYEQYF | TGTGCCAGCAGCTCCCGGGACGGAAGCTACGAGCAGTACTTC
TRBJ2-7 | TRBD2 | TRBV12-3/TRBV12-4 | few | CASSKAGEQYF | TGTGCCAGCAGTAAAGCGGGAGAGCAGTACTTC
TRBJ2-7 | TRBD1 | TRBV5-6 | few | CASSLEGQTYEQYF | TGTGCCAGCAGCTTGGAGGGACAGACCTACGAGCAGTACTTC
TRBJ1-1 | NA | TRBV12-3/TRBV12-4 | NA | CASSLAQGNFNTEAFF | TGTGCCAGCAGTTTAGCTCAGGGGAATTTCAACACTGAAGCTTTCTTT
TRBJ1-5 | NA | TRBV2 | few | CASSRDSETGQPQHF | TGTGCCAGCAGTCGGGACTCAGAAACGGGTCAGCCCCAGCATTTT
TRBJ1-1 | NA | TRBV4-1 | NA | CASSQVSGVGWTEAFF | TGCGCCAGCAGCCAAGTTTCGGGGGTTGGGTGGACTGAAGCTTTCTTT
TRBJ2-3 | NA | TRBV7-3 | few | CASSKGQRDTQYF | TGTGCCAGCAGCAAGGGGCAAAGAGATACGCAGTATTTT
TRBJ2-1 | TRBD2 | TRBV15 | NA | CATDRTSGSSYNEQFF | TGTGCCACGGACCGGACTAGCGGTAGCTCCTACAATGAGCAGTTCTTC
TRBJ1-3 | TRBD1 | TRBV2 | NA | CASVSGQFAVSGNTIYF | TGTGCCAGCGTATCGGGACAGTTCGCAGTTAGTGGAAACACCATATATTTT
TRBJ2-1 | TRBD1 | TRBV11-2 | NA | CASSSRDRDNEQFF | TGTGCCAGCAGCTCCCGGGACAGAGACAATGAGCAGTTCTTC
TRBJ1-1 | NA | TRBV4-2 | NA | CASSQEMRGTWNTEAFF | TGTGCCAGCAGCCAAGAAATGAGAGGGACATGGAACACTGAAGCTTTCTTT
TRBJ1-1 | NA | TRBV7-9 | NA | CASSGQRVTEAFF | TGTGCCAGCAGCGGCCAAAGGGTAACTGAAGCTTTCTTT
TRBJ2-3 | NA | TRBV18 | NA | CASSPRGEDTQYF | TGTGCCAGCTCACCACGAGGGGAGGATACGCAGTATTTT
TRBJ1-4 | NA | TRBV5-5 | few | CASSPSPGQINEKLFF | TGTGCCAGCAGCCCGAGTCCAGGACAGATTAATGAAAAACTGTTTTTT
TRBJ2-7 | NA | TRBV7-8 | NA | CASSFLTHEQYF | TGTGCCAGCAGCTTTCTGACCCACGAGCAGTACTTC
TRBJ2-7 | NA | TRBV5-1 | NA | CASSLEGGPMSYEQYF | TGCGCCAGCAGCTTGGAGGGGGGACCTATGTCCTACGAGCAGTACTTC
TRBJ2-3 | NA | TRBV11-3 | many | CASSLAGNTDTQYF | TGTGCCAGCAGCTTAGCGGGGAACACAGATACGCAGTATTTT
TRBJ1-1 | NA | TRBV11-3 | few | CASSSRQAALAEAFF | TGTGCCAGCAGCTCACGACAGGCCGCTTTGGCTGAAGCTTTCTTT
TRBJ2-3 | NA | TRBV6-2/TRBV6-3 | NA | CASSTITDTQYF | TGTGCCAGCAGTACCATCACAGATACGCAGTATTTT
TRBJ2-6 | NA | TRBV6-5 | NA | CASRRTGSGANVLTF | TGTGCCAGCAGGAGAACAGGCTCTGGGGCCAACGTCCTGACTTTC
TRBJ2-5 | TRBD2 | TRBV5-1 | few | CASNPGLAEETQYF | TGCGCCAGCAACCCGGGACTAGCGGAAGAGACCCAGTACTTC
TRBJ2-2 | TRBD1 | TRBV7-9 | NA | CASSLPDRGKFGELFF | TGTGCCAGCAGCTTGCCTGACAGGGGAAAGTTCGGGGAGCTGTTTTTT
TRBJ2-1 | TRBD2 | TRBV12-3/TRBV12-4 | many | CASSRGLAGVGYNEQFF | TGTGCCAGCAGCCGGGGACTAGCGGGAGTAGGCTACAATGAGCAGTTCTTC
TRBJ2-5 | NA | TRBV4-2 | few | CASSQDRDIQETQYF | TGTGCCAGCAGCCAAGACCGAGACATCCAAGAGACCCAGTACTTC
TRBJ2-7 | TRBD2 | TRBV10-3 | NA | CAIGGGGEQYF | TGTGCCATCGGCGGGGGAGGCGAGCAGTACTTC
TRBJ1-5 | NA | TRBV3-1 | NA | CASSQEGGNQPQHF | TGTGCCAGCAGCCAAGAAGGCGGGAATCAGCCCCAGCATTTT
TRBJ2-5 | NA | TRBV7-2 | few | CASSRAGILETQYF | TGTGCCAGCAGCCGGGCGGGTATACTAGAGACCCAGTACTTC
TRBJ1-1 | TRBD1 | TRBV6-5 | few | CASRPLGGTGPSNTEAFF | TGTGCCAGCAGACCCCTGGGGGGGACAGGGCCCTCGAACACTGAAGCTTTCTTT
TRBJ2-2 | NA | TRBV6-1 | NA | CASSERFFNTGELFF | TGTGCCAGCAGTGAACGTTTTTTCAACACCGGGGAGCTGTTTTTT
TRBJ2-3 | NA | TRBV23-1 | few | CASRQSSTDTQYF | TGCGCCAGCAGGCAATCTAGCACAGATACGCAGTATTTT
TRBJ2-1 | NA | TRBV20-1 | NA | CSAIPRGVGNEQFF | TGCAGTGCTATACCTAGGGGGGTTGGAAATGAGCAGTTCTTC
TRBJ1-1 | NA | TRBV5-1 | NA | CASTYTGANTEAFF | TGCGCCAGCACTTACACAGGAGCGAACACTGAAGCTTTCTTT
TRBJ2-7 | NA | TRBV6-5 | NA | CASRAPGLIYEQYF | TGTGCCAGCAGAGCTCCGGGACTTATCTACGAGCAGTACTTC
TRBJ2-5 | NA | TRBV20-1 | NA | CSARGTVQETQYF | TGCAGTGCTAGAGGGACTGTCCAAGAGACCCAGTACTTC
TRBJ2-2 | TRBD1 | TRBV12-3/TRBV12-4 | NA | CASSNRDRGPTGELFF | TGTGCCAGCAGTAACCGGGACAGGGGGCCCACCGGGGAGCTGTTTTTT
TRBJ2-7 | TRBD1 | TRBV5-6 | NA | CASSLEFRTGGDEQYF | TGTGCCAGCAGCTTGGAATTCCGGACAGGGGGCGACGAGCAGTACTTC
TRBJ2-1 | NA | TRBV24-1 | NA | CATSELTRGAKQFF | TGTGCCACCAGTGAATTGACTAGAGGCGCGAAGCAGTTCTTC
TRBJ2-3 | NA | TRBV5-1 | NA | CASSPRVSTDTQYF | TGCGCCAGCAGCCCCAGAGTGAGCACAGATACGCAGTATTTT
TRBJ2-2 | NA | TRBV7-3 | few | CASSLYPLAVDTGELFF | TGTGCCAGCAGCCTCTACCCCTTAGCGGTAGACACCGGGGAGCTGTTTTTT